A single sample is the source of the 21 T cell receptor beta chains below, sequenced in a study of T cells of healthy individuals (dated by TCRdb to between 2017 and 2018). Library creation used 5' RACE. Sequencing used an Illumina MiSeq. TCRdb ran its own pipeline on the public reads, namely fastp trimming at Q25 and MiXCR clone calling, and kept in-frame beta chains. A single entry per CDR3 protein holds the most common genes and DNA from its merged rows. This sample is represented by approximately 100,000 distinct CDR3 sequences; roughly a sixth of them were singletons. Together, the top ten hold roughly 6.2% of the sample. These receptor sequences come from a human donor in good health.

This chain uses TRBV27 with TRBJ2-4; D gene ambiguous. CDR1 is MNHEY, CDR2 SMNVEV, per germline (reference sequence). The CDR3 totals 16 residues. Trimming removed 3 bases at V and 0 bases at J, with 12 bases between. The CDR3, as DNA: TGTGCCAGCAGTTTGGGCGTCCCGCTAGCCAAAAACATTCAGTACTTC. This translates into CASSLGVPLAKNIQYF.

This clonotype was detected ten times or more. The chain links TRBV6-2 or TRBV6-3 to TRBJ2-1; D not resolved. This CDR3 has 15 residues. Germline V gene lookup returns CDR1 MNHEY and CDR2 SVGEGT. Trimming removed 5 bases at V and 4 bases at J, with 15 bases between. The CDR3 coding sequence is TGTGCCAGCAGTCCGACACTGGAAACGTACAATGAGCAGTTCTTC. Amino acid sequence: CASSPTLETYNEQFF.

This clonotype was recorded at least ten times. The J gene is TRBJ2-3, the V gene TRBV29-1; possible D gene TRBD1, 5 bases. CDR1 is SQVTM and CDR2 is ANQGSEA in the germline V gene. This CDR3 contains 12 residues. Trimming removed 3 bases at V and 4 bases at J, with 8 bases between. This chain's CDR3 is CSVDREPDTQYF. In DNA, the CDR3 is TGCAGCGTTGACAGGGAACCAGATACGCAGTATTTT.

This clonotype showed up many times. The chain links TRBV6-2 or TRBV6-3 to TRBJ2-7; TRBD2 matches 7 bases. V trimming: 6 bases; J trimming: 2 bases; junction bases outside the gene matches: 10. This CDR3 is 15 amino acids long. CDR1 MNHEY and CDR2 SVGEGT come from the germline V gene. The CDR3 DNA is TGTGCCAGCAGACGTTTAAGCGGGGCGACCTACGAGCAGTACTTC. It is translated as CASRRLSGATYEQYF.

The rearrangement uses TRBV6-4 and TRBJ2-3, with D perhaps TRBD1 (6 bases). This CDR3 region has 13 residues. Between the trimmed V and J ends, which lost 4 bases and 1 base, there was a span of 6 bases. Germline V gene data show CDR1 as MRHNA and CDR2 as SNTAGT. DNA of the CDR3: TGTGCCAGCAGTGGGACAGGCACAGATACGCAGTATTTT. It specifies CASSGTGTDTQYF.

At least ten counts were recorded for this clonotype. V gene TRBV28 combines with J gene TRBJ1-6; no firm D call. CDR3 size: 14 residues. V was cut by 7 bases and J by 2 bases, with 9 bases left in between. The germline gives CDR1 MDHEN, CDR2 SYDVKM. The DNA of the CDR3 is TGTGCCAGCACCGTTTACCCCTATAATTCACCCCTCCACTTT. This encodes CASTVYPYNSPLHF.

This clonotype was detected only a few times. The genes are TRBV3-2 and TRBJ2-5; no DNA check was done on the table's D call, TRBD1. TRBV3-2 is a pseudogene. The CDR3 contains 14 residues. CDR3 sequence: CASSQEGEGETQYF. The CDR3 DNA reads TGTGCCAGCAGCCAAGAGGGAGAGGGGGAGACCCAGTACTTC.

This clonotype appeared a few times. The chain is built from TRBV2 and TRBJ2-1; TRBD2 is a possible D gene (6 bases). Germline lookup yields CDR1 SNHLY and CDR2 FYNNEI. The CDR3 is 14 amino acids. The ends were cut back, 1 base at V and 4 bases at J, with 8 bases in the middle. The CDR3 region is CASSEEGTYNEQFF. In nucleotides, the CDR3 is TGTGCCAGCAGTGAAGAGGGGACTTACAATGAGCAGTTCTTC.

This clonotype was seen more than once but under ten times. The J gene is TRBJ1-3, the V gene TRBV7-9; D unclear. Per the germline V gene, CDR1 is SEHNR and CDR2 is FQNEAQ (reference sequence). CDR3 size: 15 residues. V lost 6 bases to trimming and J lost 0 bases, with 12 bases between them. The CDR3 nucleotides are TGTGCCAGCAGTAACGACGGCGTCTCTGGAAACACCATATATTTT. Its protein is CASSNDGVSGNTIYF.

This clonotype came up many times. The chain links TRBV30 to TRBJ2-6; D possibly uses TRBD1 or TRBD2 (5 bases each). The V gene lost 3 bases and the J gene lost 4 bases, with 16 bases spanning the gap. The CDR3 totals 16 residues. Germline V lookup: CDR1 GTSNPN, CDR2 SVGIG (reference sequence). CDR3 protein: CAWSVGGRDGANVLTF. The CDR3 DNA reads TGTGCCTGGAGCGTAGGTGGTAGGGACGGGGCCAACGTCCTGACTTTC. Complete variable domain (other parts from reference TRBV30 and TRBJ2-6): SQTIHQWPATLVQPVGSPLSLECTVEGTSNPNLYWYRQAAGRGLQLLFYSVGIGQISSEVPQNLSASRPQDRQFILSSKKLLLSDSGFYLCAWSVGGRDGANVLTFGAGSRLTVL.

This clonotype was counted a few times. No DNA is shown, since the ends of the CDR3 on it are uncertain; the CDR3 is the one TCRdb lists. The CDR3 sequence: CASSLTFGVYEQYF. This chain connects TRBV7-2 to TRBJ2-7. Ends included, the CDR3 has 14 residues. Germline loops: CDR1 SGHTA, CDR2 FQGNSA.

This clonotype was observed a handful of times. Written as DNA, the CDR3 is TGTGCCACCCGCTTCCCTGGGGACTATGGCTACACCTTC. The encoded protein is CATRFPGDYGYTF. The rearrangement joins TRBV28 to TRBJ1-2, with unresolved D. Trimming shortened V by 10 bases and J by 3 bases, and 15 bases separated the two germline ends. CDR3 length equals 13 residues. Germline V gene lookup returns CDR1 MDHEN and CDR2 SYDVKM.

This clonotype occurred many times. The V gene is TRBV2, the J gene TRBJ1-1, with D perhaps matching TRBD1 (5 bases). Germline CDR1 and CDR2: SNHLY and FYNNEI. The CDR3 is made up of 13 amino acids. The V and J ends lost 4 bases and 3 bases respectively, with 9 bases between them. The CDR3 here is CASSARGDTEAFF. The DNA for the CDR3 is TGTGCCAGCAGTGCACGAGGGGACACTGAAGCTTTCTTT.

There are many counts of this clonotype. The chain is built from TRBV7-2 and TRBJ1-4, with D uncertain. Germline V lookup: CDR1 SGHTA, CDR2 FQGNSA. The CDR3 runs to 14 residues. Trimming shortened V by 5 bases and J by 7 bases, and 14 bases separated the two germline ends. The CDR3: CASSPLLVGEKLFF. Here the CDR3 DNA reads TGTGCCAGCAGCCCACTCCTAGTAGGTGAAAAACTGTTTTTT.

This clonotype was picked up many times. The chain employs TRBV7-2 and TRBJ1-4; D possibly corresponds to TRBD1 (6 bases). Germline values: CDR1 SGHTA, CDR2 FQGNSA. This CDR3 region has 15 residues. Trimming took 2 bases from V and 2 from J, leaving 9 bases between them. CDR3 protein: CASSLQGRTNEKLFF. The CDR3 DNA is TGTGCCAGCAGCTTACAGGGGAGGACTAATGAAAAACTGTTTTTT.

The table lists this clonotype with a few counts. The rearrangement links TRBV7-2 to TRBJ2-7; 9 nucleotides agree with TRBD2. Trimming removed 1 base from V and 5 bases from J; junction bases left unmatched: 3. Germline V gene data show CDR1 as SGHTA and CDR2 as FQGNSA. The CDR3 runs 14 residues. The CDR3 nucleotides read TGTGCCAGCAGCTTAGTCCTAGCGGGAAACGAGCAGTACTTC. It codes for CASSLVLAGNEQYF.

The rearrangement joins TRBV5-1 to TRBJ2-1; 7 bases are a match to TRBD2. The CDR3 runs 13 residues. Germline V gives CDR1 SGHRS, CDR2 YFSETQ. V trimming: 7 bases; J trimming: 5 bases; junction bases outside the gene matches: 6. CDR3 sequence (DNA): TGCGCCAGCGGGAGGGGCGCGGACAATGAGCAGTTCTTC. It translates to CASGRGADNEQFF.

The gene calls are TRBV30 and TRBJ2-7; weak D call: TRBD1 (6 bases). V was pared by 1 base and J by 1 base, with 14 bases between. Germline CDR1 and CDR2: GTSNPN and SVGIG (reference sequence). The CDR3 contains 15 residues. CDR3 nucleotides: TGTGCCTGGAGTGGTAACCGGGACAAATCCTACGAGCAGTACTTC. This sequence encodes CAWSGNRDKSYEQYF.

Remarks on this clonotype: The CDR3 does not close with the conserved phenylalanine or tryptophan, likely indicating a read error. This rearrangement joins TRBV7-8 to TRBJ1-4; D might be TRBD1 (6 bases). In germline, CDR1 is SGHVS, CDR2 FQNEAQ. Trimming took off 5 bases at V and 3 bases at J, with 13 bases between the two ends. The CDR3 covers 15 residues. CDR3 sequence (DNA): TGTGCCAGCAGCGCCTACAGGGCTCCTAATGAAAAACTGTTTATT. Its protein product is CASSAYRAPNEKLFI.

In its sample, this clonotype was seen many times. This sequence joins TRBV12-3 or TRBV12-4 and TRBJ2-5, with D hard to call. The length of the CDR3 is 11 residues. Trimming took off 6 bases at V and 5 bases at J, with 7 bases between the two ends. The CDR3, as DNA: TGTGCCAGCAGGAAAATGGAGACCCAGTACTTC. As protein: CASRKMETQYF.

The rearrangement joins TRBV6-2 or TRBV6-3 to TRBJ2-1, with D possibly being TRBD2 (5 bases). Looked up from germline, CDR1 is MNHEY and CDR2 is SVGEGT. The germline V and J ends were trimmed by 2 bases and 0 bases, with 8 bases remaining between them. The CDR3 has 15 residues. The CDR3 protein is CASSYIASSYNEQFF. The CDR3, as DNA: TGTGCCAGCAGTTACATAGCGAGCTCCTACAATGAGCAGTTCTTC.